This is a list of T cell receptor beta chains from one sample in a study of blood T cell repertoires in COVID-19. The method was immunoSEQ multiplex PCR; TCRdb's version includes in-frame clones alone and lacks a portion of them. The data contain tens of thousands of clones, under 80% of them singletons. The sample taken for sequencing was peripheral blood. Receptors were obtained from a human donor with acute or convalescent COVID-19. The donor label of this sample is uncertain. The CDR3 runs from the conserved cysteine through the conserved F or W. The D gene is left open where the match is weak. Rows may omit the clone size; those that give it use once, few, many or a size class.

v_gene: TRBV7-9
j_gene: TRBJ2-3
d_gene: .
abundance: .
CDR3nt: TGTGCCAGCAGCTCAGAGCGGTCCACAGATACGCAGTATTTT
CDR3aa: CASSSERSTDTQYF

v_gene: TRBV4-2
j_gene: TRBJ2-2
d_gene: .
abundance: few
CDR3nt: TGTGCCAGCAGCCAACAGCCGACACCCAGGAACACCGGGGAGCTGTTTTTT
CDR3aa: CASSQQPTPRNTGELFF

v_gene: TRBV4-2
j_gene: TRBJ1-2
d_gene: .
abundance: many
CDR3nt: TGTGCCAGCAGCCAAGACGTGGGCAACTATGGCTACACCTTC
CDR3aa: CASSQDVGNYGYTF

v_gene: TRBV6-5
j_gene: TRBJ1-2
d_gene: .
abundance: .
CDR3nt: TGTGCCAGCAGTTACTCAAAAGACAGGTTCACCTTC
CDR3aa: CASSYSKDRFTF

v_gene: TRBV6-6
j_gene: TRBJ1-6
d_gene: TRBD1
abundance: once
CDR3nt: TGTGCCAGCAGACCCACAGGGGGGAATTCACCCCTCCACTTT
CDR3aa: CASRPTGGNSPLHF

v_gene: TRBV12-5
j_gene: TRBJ1-5
d_gene: TRBD1
abundance: .
CDR3nt: TGTGCTAGTGGTTTGGCGAGAGGGGGCAGTCAGCCCCAGCATTTT
CDR3aa: CASGLARGGSQPQHF

v_gene: TRBV11-3
j_gene: TRBJ2-5
d_gene: .
abundance: .
CDR3nt: TGTGCCAGCTCTTACACGTACCAAGAGACCCAGTACTTC
CDR3aa: CASSYTYQETQYF

v_gene: TRBV19
j_gene: TRBJ2-7
d_gene: TRBD2
abundance: .
CDR3nt: TGTGCCAGTAGTTCACCGGGACTAGGGGAAGAGCAGTACTTC
CDR3aa: CASSSPGLGEEQYF

v_gene: TRBV3-1/TRBV3-2
j_gene: TRBJ1-2
d_gene: .
abundance: .
CDR3nt: TGTGCCAGCAGCCCCACAGGGAGCTATGGCTACACCTTC
CDR3aa: CASSPTGSYGYTF

v_gene: TRBV27
j_gene: TRBJ1-4
d_gene: .
abundance: many
CDR3nt: TGTGCCAGCAGTTTAAGCGGGGGCGGTGAAAAACTGTTTTTT
CDR3aa: CASSLSGGGEKLFF

v_gene: TRBV7-2
j_gene: TRBJ2-7
d_gene: TRBD1
abundance: .
CDR3nt: TGTGCCAGCAGTCAGTCGTACGGGACAGGGAGTTACGAGCAGTACTTC
CDR3aa: CASSQSYGTGSYEQYF

v_gene: TRBV6-4
j_gene: TRBJ2-2
d_gene: .
abundance: .
CDR3nt: TGTGCCAGCAGTGAACAGGGTTCAACCGGGGAGCTGTTTTTT
CDR3aa: CASSEQGSTGELFF

v_gene: TRBV28
j_gene: TRBJ2-2
d_gene: .
abundance: once
CDR3nt: TGTGCCAGCAGGCCGGGGGTGAACACCGGGGAGCTGTTTTTT
CDR3aa: CASRPGVNTGELFF

v_gene: TRBV9
j_gene: TRBJ2-5
d_gene: .
abundance: .
CDR3nt: TGTGCCAGCAGCCCGTCGTCGGGGATTAAAGAGACCCAGTACTTC
CDR3aa: CASSPSSGIKETQYF

v_gene: TRBV3-1/TRBV3-2
j_gene: TRBJ2-1
d_gene: TRBD2
abundance: .
CDR3nt: TGTGCCAGTTCAGCGGGAGCCTCCTACAATGAGCAGTTCTTC
CDR3aa: CASSAGASYNEQFF

v_gene: TRBV30
j_gene: TRBJ2-7
d_gene: .
abundance: .
CDR3nt: TGTGCCTGGAGTGTAGGGGCAGGCCCCAACGAGCAGTACTTC
CDR3aa: CAWSVGAGPNEQYF

v_gene: TRBV6-5
j_gene: TRBJ2-7
d_gene: TRBD1
abundance: once
CDR3nt: TGTGCCAGCAGACAGGGGGTTATGAACGAGCAGTACTTC
CDR3aa: CASRQGVMNEQYF

v_gene: TRBV3-1/TRBV3-2
j_gene: TRBJ1-3
d_gene: .
abundance: .
CDR3nt: TGTGCCAGCAGCCTATCTGGAAACACCATATATTTT
CDR3aa: CASSLSGNTIYF

v_gene: TRBV30
j_gene: TRBJ2-7
d_gene: .
abundance: few
CDR3nt: TGTGCCTGGAGTGAACAGGGCTACGAGCAGTACTTC
CDR3aa: CAWSEQGYEQYF

v_gene: TRBV27
j_gene: TRBJ1-2
d_gene: .
abundance: .
CDR3nt: TGTGCCAGCAGTCCCCACTCAGGGATCTATGGCTACACCTTC
CDR3aa: CASSPHSGIYGYTF

v_gene: TRBV4-2
j_gene: TRBJ2-7
d_gene: TRBD2
abundance: .
CDR3nt: TGTGCCAGCAGCCAAGTCGGGACTAGGGGACACGAGCAGTACTTC
CDR3aa: CASSQVGTRGHEQYF

v_gene: TRBV6-5
j_gene: TRBJ1-1
d_gene: .
abundance: .
CDR3nt: TGTGCCAGCAGGAGCGCAGGGGATAACACTGAAGCTTTCTTT
CDR3aa: CASRSAGDNTEAFF

v_gene: TRBV4-2
j_gene: TRBJ2-1
d_gene: TRBD2
abundance: .
CDR3nt: TGTGCCAGCAGCCAAGATACGGCTAGCGGGAGCGATGAGCAGTTCTTC
CDR3aa: CASSQDTASGSDEQFF

v_gene: TRBV2
j_gene: TRBJ1-1
d_gene: .
abundance: .
CDR3nt: TGTGCCAGCAGTGTTGGAGGGTTGAACACTGAAGCTTTCTTT
CDR3aa: CASSVGGLNTEAFF

v_gene: TRBV5-1
j_gene: TRBJ2-1
d_gene: TRBD1
abundance: .
CDR3nt: TGCGCCAGCAGACAGGGGAACTCCTACAATGAGCAGTTCTTC
CDR3aa: CASRQGNSYNEQFF

v_gene: TRBV5-7
j_gene: TRBJ2-2
d_gene: TRBD1
abundance: .
CDR3nt: TGTGCCAGCAGCCCAGGGACAGGGGGCAACACCGGGGAGCTGTTTTTT
CDR3aa: CASSPGTGGNTGELFF

v_gene: TRBV7-3
j_gene: TRBJ2-1
d_gene: .
abundance: few
CDR3nt: TGTGCCAGCAGCTATCGAGCGGACAATGAGCAGTTCTTC
CDR3aa: CASSYRADNEQFF

v_gene: TRBV6-5
j_gene: TRBJ1-5
d_gene: .
abundance: few
CDR3nt: TGTGCCAGCAATCAACAGGGTTTCAATCAGCCCCAGCATTTT
CDR3aa: CASNQQGFNQPQHF